Following are 18 T cell receptor beta chains from one sample sequenced in a study of cytomegalovirus exposure and HLA in healthy donors. 60 Vbeta and 13 Jbeta primers were used in PCR. Libraries were prepared by immunoSEQ multiplex PCR; TCRdb keeps only in-frame clonotypes and omits some of them. The sample lists about 200,000 clones; around 88% were seen once. Sequenced material: PBMCs. These receptors were obtained from a woman in her twenties or thirties in good health and CMV-seronegative.

The V gene is TRBV7-9, the J gene TRBJ1-2; no clear D gene. Germline V CDR1 and CDR2: SEHNR, FQNEAQ (reference sequence). Deletions cut 2 bases from V and 8 bases from J, with 18 bases between. The CDR3 has 15 residues. The CDR3 nucleotides read TGTGCCAGCAGCTTAAGCGGGAACACACCTTGGGGCTACACCTTC. Protein sequence: CASSLSGNTPWGYTF.

The chain carries TRBV5-6 and TRBJ2-2; the match to TRBD1 covers 9 bases. CDR1 and CDR2 from the germline V gene are SGHDT and YYEEEE. The CDR3 sequence is 15 residues long. V was pared by 0 bases and J by 4 bases, with 1 base of the junction left unmatched. In nucleotides, the CDR3 is TGTGCCAGCAGCTTGGACAGGGGGCTCACCGGGGAGCTGTTTTTT. Amino acid sequence: CASSLDRGLTGELFF.

The chain is built from TRBV4-2 and TRBJ1-1; no clear D. The germline V and J ends were trimmed by 0 bases and 11 bases, with 13 bases remaining between them. CDR1 and CDR2 from the germline V gene are LGHNA and YNFKEQ. This CDR3 region has 13 residues. Written as DNA, the CDR3 is TGTGCCAGCAGCCAAGAGGGAGGCCCTGGGGCTTTCTTT. It is translated as CASSQEGGPGAFF.

This chain links TRBV28 with TRBJ2-3; D might be TRBD2 (6 bases). Trimming pared 5 bases from V and 1 base from J, leaving 13 bases between. The V gene's germline CDR1 is MDHEN and CDR2 SYDVKM. This CDR3 has 15 residues. CDR3: CASSVRRAGTDTQYF. CDR3 nucleotides: TGTGCCAGCAGTGTAAGGAGGGCAGGCACAGATACGCAGTATTTT.

This chain joins TRBV5-4 and TRBJ1-5; D is uncertain. The V end was cut by 4 bases, the J end by 5 bases, with 10 bases between. This CDR3 region has 13 residues. Germline CDR1 SGHNT, CDR2 YYREEE (reference sequence). CDR3 in amino acids: CASSPGWDQPQHF. The CDR3 DNA reads TGTGCCAGCAGCCCGGGTTGGGATCAGCCCCAGCATTTT.

The chain uses TRBV5-1 and TRBJ2-2; TRBD1 might be the D (5 bases). V dropped 0 bases and J dropped 4 bases, with 10 bases sitting between them. The CDR3 extends over 15 amino acids. Germline CDR1 and CDR2: SGHRS and YFSETQ. The CDR3 loop reads CASSLDRTGTGELFF. In DNA, the CDR3 is TGCGCCAGCAGCTTGGACAGGACGGGCACCGGGGAGCTGTTTTTT.

The J gene is TRBJ1-1, the V gene TRBV5-4, with 8 bases matching TRBD1. CDR1 and CDR2 (germline): SGHNT, YYREEE (reference sequence). The CDR3 length is 15 residues. With 3 bases clipped from V and 1 base from J, the junction kept 5 bases outside the gene matches. CDR3: CASSSDGTGNTEAFF. DNA of the CDR3: TGTGCCAGCAGCTCCGACGGGACAGGGAACACTGAAGCTTTCTTT.

This sequence joins TRBV10-3 and TRBJ2-7; D remains ambiguous. The V and J ends lost 3 bases and 0 bases respectively, with 3 bases between them. This CDR3 contains 12 residues. Germline V gene lookup returns CDR1 ENHRY and CDR2 SYGVKD. The CDR3 protein is CAISDLSYEQYF. In nucleotides, the CDR3 is TGTGCCATCAGTGACCTCTCCTACGAGCAGTACTTC.

The CDR3 bases are TGCGCCAGCGCATATCAAGGGGGTCCCGGGGAGCTGTTTTTT. Protein: CASAYQGGPGELFF. The chain carries TRBV5-1 and TRBJ2-2, with D perhaps matching TRBD1 (6 bases). CDR1 and CDR2 from the germline V gene are SGHRS and YFSETQ. This CDR3 has 14 residues. V was shortened by 7 bases and J by 6 bases, with 16 bases between the two germline ends.

The rearrangement joins TRBV20-1 to TRBJ1-5, with a weak D call TRBD1 (6 bases). In germline, CDR1 is DFQATT, CDR2 SNEGSKA (reference sequence). CDR3 size: 10 residues. CDR3 loop: CSAGVQPQHF. In DNA form, the CDR3 reads TGCAGCGCAGGGGTTCAGCCCCAGCATTTT.

This rearrangement joins TRBV18 to TRBJ2-7; TRBD2 is a possible D gene (5 bases). Germline V gives CDR1 KGHSH, CDR2 LQKENI. The V end was cut by 6 bases, the J end by 7 bases, with 22 bases between. The CDR3 has 15 residues. The CDR3 region is CASSPRAGHTGEQYF. The CDR3, as DNA: TGTGCCAGCTCTCCGCGCGCGGGCCACACCGGGGAGCAGTACTTC.

The chain couples TRBV4-1 to TRBJ1-2; 9 nucleotides align to TRBD1. The germline V gene encodes CDR1 MGHRA and CDR2 YSYEKL. V shed 0 bases and J 8 bases; nucleotides not matched to a gene: 7. The CDR3 has 15 residues. Written as DNA, the CDR3 is TGCGCCAGCAGCCAAGATAGAAACAGGGGGCGAGGCTACACCTTC. It is translated as CASSQDRNRGRGYTF.

The J gene is TRBJ2-5, the V gene TRBV28, with 8 bases lining up with TRBD1. The last part of the DNA fits TRBJ2-7 better; the J call may be wrong. Germline V gene data show CDR1 as MDHEN and CDR2 as SYDVKM. This CDR3 has 15 amino acids. CDR3 loop: CASSSPGQDNYEQYF. CDR3 DNA sequence: TGTGCCAGCAGTTCTCCGGGACAGGACAACTACGAGCAGTACTTC.

J is TRBJ1-4 and V is TRBV28; 10 nucleotides align to TRBD1. Germline loops: CDR1 MDHEN, CDR2 SYDVKM. The CDR3 loop spans 14 amino acids. V shed 7 bases and J 7 bases; nucleotides not matched to a gene: 6. In nucleotides, the CDR3 is TGTGCCAGCATGCTGGGACAGGGGAGTGAAAAACTGTTTTTT. Its translation: CASMLGQGSEKLFF.

The chain employs TRBV19 and TRBJ2-7, with 7 bases lining up with TRBD2. The ends lost 5 bases at V and 3 bases at J; junction bases unmatched: 10. This CDR3 has 15 amino acids. The germline V gene has CDR1 LNHDA and CDR2 SQIVND (reference sequence). The CDR3 region has the DNA TGTGCCAGTAGTCCCTCGGCGGGAGCGGACTACGAGCAGTACTTC. Translated: CASSPSAGADYEQYF.

This chain links TRBV4-2 with TRBJ1-5; 8 bases are a match to TRBD1. The V segment lost 1 base and the J segment 6 bases; nucleotides outside the gene matches: 8. This CDR3 comprises 16 residues. The germline gives CDR1 LGHNA, CDR2 YNFKEQ. CDR3 DNA: TGTGCCAGCAGCCAAGGTGCGACAGGGGCGGGTCAGCCCCAGCATTTT. This encodes CASSQGATGAGQPQHF.

The V call is TRBV19, the J call TRBJ1-1, with D uncertain. The CDR3 consists of 15 residues. The germline CDR1 and CDR2 sequences are LNHDA and SQIVND (reference sequence). Trimming removed 7 bases from V and 6 bases from J, with 21 bases in between. The CDR3: CASTPGGLGSPEAFF. In nucleotides, the CDR3 is TGTGCCAGTACCCCGGGCGGACTAGGGAGCCCTGAAGCTTTCTTT.

This clone showed up just once. V and J are TRBV5-1 and TRBJ2-1; 14 bases agree with TRBD2. From germline, CDR1 is SGHRS and CDR2 YFSETQ. The V segment lost 2 bases and the J segment 7 bases; nucleotides outside the gene matches: 8. CDR3 length: 17 amino acids. CDR3: CASSFNPGLAGVNEQFF. CDR3 nucleotides: TGCGCCAGCAGCTTTAATCCGGGACTAGCGGGAGTAAATGAGCAGTTCTTC.